These 27 T cell receptor beta chains share one sample of origin, sequenced in a study of OX40 agonist ivuxolimab in advanced cancers. Method: immunoSEQ multiplex PCR; TCRdb's copy keeps in-frame clones and lacks some. The repertoire holds 100,000 or so clones, with roughly 95% as singletons. This sample comprised CD4+ or CD8+ T cells sorted from blood, obtained in a trial of the OX40 agonist ivuxolimab. All receptors come from an adult with an advanced solid tumor such as melanoma, head and neck, liver or kidney cancer.

The chain links TRBV11-2 to TRBJ1-1; 7 bases line up with TRBD1. V shed 5 bases, J shed 6 bases, and the junction held 9 bases outside the gene matches. Germline V gives CDR1 SGHAT, CDR2 FQNNGV. The CDR3 has 14 residues. CDR3 loop: CASSPSRGFAEAFF. CDR3 nucleotide sequence: TGTGCCAGCAGCCCCTCCAGGGGGTTCGCTGAAGCTTTCTTT.

The chain is built from TRBV7-3 and TRBJ2-2, with D uncertain. The CDR3 totals 13 residues. The V end was cut by 9 bases, the J end by 0 bases, with 8 bases between. The germline V gene encodes CDR1 SGHTA and CDR2 FQGTGA. CDR3: CASVAPNTGELFF. In DNA, the CDR3 is TGTGCCAGTGTGGCGCCGAACACCGGGGAGCTGTTTTTT.

The chain joins TRBV29-1 to TRBJ2-7; D is uncertain. The CDR3 totals 13 residues. Germline-derived CDR1 and CDR2 are SQVTM and ANQGSEA. V shed 7 bases and J shed 1 base, with 14 bases lying between them. The CDR3 here is CSARTFDSYEQYF. CDR3 nucleotides: TGCAGCGCGCGGACCTTTGATTCCTACGAGCAGTACTTC.

This chain links TRBV19 with TRBJ2-1, with 7 bases that match TRBD2. Trimming cost V 2 bases and J 7 bases; bases outside gene matches: 5. The germline CDR1 and CDR2 sequences are LNHDA and SQIVND (reference sequence). CDR3 size: 14 residues. The CDR3 region has the DNA TGTGCCAGTAGTATATTGGGGGGGAGTAATGAGCAGTTCTTC. Translating gives CASSILGGSNEQFF.

J is TRBJ2-5 and V is TRBV28; perhaps TRBD1 as D (6 bases). Germline lookup yields CDR1 MDHEN and CDR2 SYDVKM. V lost 2 bases, J lost 0 bases, and 7 bases lay in between. The CDR3 runs 14 residues. The CDR3 spells CASSLDRYQETQYF. The CDR3 nucleotides read TGTGCCAGCAGTTTAGACAGGTACCAAGAGACCCAGTACTTC.

The chain joins TRBV27 to TRBJ2-2; TRBD1 matches 7 bases. Germline V CDR1 and CDR2: MNHEY, SMNVEV (reference sequence). V lost 3 bases, J lost 5 bases, and 6 bases stayed unmatched. This CDR3 has 15 residues. The CDR3 region is CASSFYTGVTGELFF. The CDR3 bases are TGTGCCAGCAGTTTTTATACAGGGGTAACCGGGGAGCTGTTTTTT.

The count of this clone is one. The chain employs TRBV19 and TRBJ1-5, with D tentatively TRBD1 (5 bases). Germline V gives CDR1 LNHDA, CDR2 SQIVND (reference sequence). This CDR3 spans 15 amino acids. V lost 2 bases, J lost 0 bases, and 8 bases lay in between. For the CDR3, the DNA is TGTGCCAGTAGTATATGGGGGAATAGCAATCAGCCCCAGCATTTT. Its translation is CASSIWGNSNQPQHF.

The chain has TRBV7-2 and TRBJ2-7; TRBD1 aligns across 7 bases. This CDR3 has 12 amino acids. Per germline, CDR1 SGHTA and CDR2 FQGNSA. The junction had 2 bases not matched to a gene; V was cut back by 3 bases and J by 6 bases. The CDR3 is CASSFTGAEQYF. As DNA, the CDR3 is TGTGCCAGCAGCTTTACAGGGGCCGAGCAGTACTTC.

J is TRBJ2-5 and V is TRBV6-5; TRBD2 aligns across 7 bases. The germline gives CDR1 MNHEY, CDR2 SVGAGI. Trimming at V came to 5 bases and at J to 5 bases, leaving 8 bases not matched to a gene. The CDR3 length is 14 residues. The CDR3 here is CASSTSTSPETQYF. The DNA for the CDR3 is TGTGCCAGCAGTACCTCGACTAGCCCCGAGACCCAGTACTTC.

The rearrangement uses TRBV10-1 and TRBJ2-3, with 15 bases fitting TRBD2. The CDR3 runs to 19 residues. Germline-derived CDR1 and CDR2 are WNHNN and SYGVQD (reference sequence). Germline trimming cut 2 bases from V and 2 bases from J; bases unmatched to any gene: 8. The CDR3: CASSEGLAGGPLATDTQYF. The CDR3 nucleotides are TGCGCCAGCAGTGAGGGACTAGCGGGGGGGCCGCTCGCCACAGATACGCAGTATTTT.

This chain uses TRBV19 with TRBJ1-1, with a possible D match to TRBD1 (5 bases). Trimming shortened V by 2 bases and J by 6 bases, and 19 bases separated the two germline ends. This CDR3 region has 16 residues. Looked up from germline, CDR1 is LNHDA and CDR2 is SQIVND (reference sequence). CDR3 DNA sequence: TGTGCCAGTAGTATATCCCCCGACAGTTACACCGCTGAAGCTTTCTTT. Its translation is CASSISPDSYTAEAFF.

The chain links TRBV4-2 to TRBJ1-2; TRBD1 matches 9 bases. The CDR3 runs 17 residues. Germline assignment: CDR1 LGHNA and CDR2 YNFKEQ. The V and J ends lost 4 bases and 6 bases, in that order; junction bases with no gene match: 15. CDR3 in amino acids: CASSPDIRTGEIDGYTF. CDR3 DNA: TGTGCCAGCAGCCCGGACATTCGGACAGGGGAGATCGATGGCTACACCTTC.

J is TRBJ1-5 and V is TRBV7-2, with D maybe TRBD1 (5 bases). Germline V gene lookup returns CDR1 SGHTA and CDR2 FQGNSA. V gave up 1 base and J gave up 3 bases, with 7 bases separating them. The CDR3 spans 14 residues. CDR3 coding DNA: TGTGCCAGCAGCTTAGTGGGGACCAATCAGCCCCAGCATTTT. It is translated as CASSLVGTNQPQHF.

V is TRBV27 and J is TRBJ2-7; D is uncertain. V lost 3 bases to trimming and J lost 2 bases, with 8 bases between them. The V gene's germline CDR1 is MNHEY and CDR2 SMNVEV (reference sequence). This CDR3 is built from 13 residues. The CDR3 spells CASSFRGPYEQYF. The CDR3 bases are TGTGCCAGCAGTTTCCGTGGGCCCTACGAGCAGTACTTC.

The rearrangement joins TRBV6-1 to TRBJ1-2; tentatively, D is TRBD1 (5 bases). The ends were cut back, 7 bases at V and 4 bases at J, with 10 bases in the middle. The CDR3 spans 12 residues. The germline CDR1 and CDR2 sequences are MNHNS and SASEGT. CDR3 residues: CASMGLLYGYTF. The CDR3 bases are TGTGCCAGCATGGGACTGCTCTATGGCTACACCTTC.

The CDR3 nucleotides are TGCGCCAGCAGCTTGGTATCAGGGGAAACAGATACGCAGTATTTT. Amino acid sequence: CASSLVSGETDTQYF. The chain links TRBV5-1 to TRBJ2-3; the D gene is possibly TRBD1 (6 bases). Germline V CDR1 and CDR2: SGHRS, YFSETQ. This CDR3 has 15 amino acids. V dropped 0 bases and J dropped 3 bases, with 11 bases sitting between them. Full variable domain (missing parts from reference TRBV5-1 and TRBJ2-3): KAGVTQTPRYLIKTRGQQVTLSCSPISGHRSVSWYQQTPGQGLQFLFEYFSETQRNKGNFPGRFSGRQFSNSRSEMNVSTLELGDSALYLCASSLVSGETDTQYFGPGTRLTVL.

The chain links TRBV7-6 to TRBJ2-2, with 11 bases fitting TRBD1. Germline CDR1 and CDR2: SGHVS and FNYEAQ. The CDR3 is 17 amino acids. With 5 bases clipped from V and 7 bases from J, the junction kept 12 bases outside the gene matches. The CDR3 sequence: CASSLPLGQGAYGELFF. The CDR3 DNA sequence: TGTGCCAGCAGCCTCCCCCTCGGACAGGGGGCCTACGGGGAGCTGTTTTTT.

The chain is built from TRBV27 and TRBJ1-1; maybe TRBD1 (5 bases). The V and J ends lost 5 bases and 4 bases respectively, with 11 bases between them. Per germline, CDR1 MNHEY and CDR2 SMNVEV (reference sequence). The CDR3 runs 13 residues. The CDR3 sequence is CASSTGTTTEAFF. The CDR3, as DNA: TGTGCCAGCAGTACGGGGACTACCACTGAAGCTTTCTTT.

V usage is TRBV27 and J usage is TRBJ2-5, with 11 nucleotides matching TRBD2. Germline V CDR1 and CDR2: MNHEY, SMNVEV (reference sequence). After removal of 8 bases from V and 1 base from J, the junction contained 3 bases not matched to a gene. This CDR3 spans 14 amino acids. The CDR3 DNA follows: TGTGCCAGCGCGGGACTAGCGGCCCAAGAGACCCAGTACTTC. Translating it yields CASAGLAAQETQYF.

J is TRBJ1-3 and V is TRBV7-9; 7 nucleotides agree with TRBD1. Germline trimming cut 3 bases from V and 4 bases from J; bases unmatched to any gene: 12. Germline loops: CDR1 SEHNR, CDR2 FQNEAQ (reference sequence). The CDR3 sequence is 17 residues long. The CDR3 loop reads CASSFNLGGTEGNTIYF. The CDR3, as DNA: TGTGCCAGCAGCTTCAATTTGGGCGGGACAGAAGGAAACACCATATATTTT.

This sequence joins TRBV4-2 and TRBJ2-2; D not resolved. The CDR3 loop spans 15 amino acids. V was cut by 0 bases and J by 0 bases, with 5 bases left in between. The germline V gene has CDR1 LGHNA and CDR2 YNFKEQ. Here the CDR3 reads CASSQDTPNTGELFF. CDR3 sequence (DNA): TGTGCCAGCAGCCAAGACACTCCGAACACCGGGGAGCTGTTTTTT.

V is TRBV7-9 and J is TRBJ2-5; the match to TRBD2 covers 12 bases. The junction had 3 bases not matched to a gene; V was cut back by 5 bases and J by 2 bases. The V gene's germline CDR1 is SEHNR and CDR2 FQNEAQ (reference sequence). The CDR3 spans 15 residues. The CDR3 DNA reads TGTGCCAGCAGCCCCGGACTAGCGGGACAAGAGACCCAGTACTTC. This sequence encodes CASSPGLAGQETQYF.

The rearrangement joins TRBV7-9 to TRBJ2-3, with D possibly being TRBD1 (6 bases). The CDR3 length is 15 residues. The germline gives CDR1 SEHNR, CDR2 FQNEAQ (reference sequence). V lost 5 bases, J lost 1 base, and 13 bases lay in between. The CDR3 sequence: CASSDGTLGTDTQYF. The CDR3, as DNA: TGTGCCAGCAGCGACGGGACATTGGGCACAGATACGCAGTATTTT.

The chain has TRBV15 and TRBJ1-1; tentatively, D is TRBD1 (5 bases). The length of the CDR3 is 13 residues. Looked up from germline, CDR1 is LNHNV and CDR2 is YYDKDF (reference sequence). Trimming shortened V by 0 bases and J by 7 bases, and 9 bases separated the two germline ends. The CDR3 sequence is CATSRDRGFEAFF. DNA for the CDR3: TGTGCCACCAGCAGAGATCGGGGGTTTGAAGCTTTCTTT.

The CDR3 sequence: CASSLGPSTDTQYF. Written as DNA, the CDR3 is TGTGCCAGCAGCCTTGGACCTAGCACAGATACGCAGTATTTT. The rearrangement links TRBV7-7 to TRBJ2-3, with D unresolved. V was pared by 5 bases and J by 0 bases, with 9 bases between. Germline CDR1 SSHAT, CDR2 FNYEAQ (reference sequence). The CDR3 spans 14 residues.

This sequence joins TRBV5-1 and TRBJ2-5; D may correspond to TRBD1 or TRBD2 (6 bases each). The germline CDR1 and CDR2 sequences are SGHRS and YFSETQ. The CDR3 sequence is 14 residues long. V gave up 1 base and J gave up 4 bases, with 11 bases separating them. CDR3 sequence reads: CASSLLGGLETQYF. The CDR3, as DNA: TGCGCCAGCAGCTTGTTAGGGGGGCTAGAGACCCAGTACTTC. The full variable domain, its missing parts supplied by reference TRBV5-1 and TRBJ2-5, is KAGVTQTPRYLIKTRGQQVTLSCSPISGHRSVSWYQQTPGQGLQFLFEYFSETQRNKGNFPGRFSGRQFSNSRSEMNVSTLELGDSALYLCASSLLGGLETQYFGPGTRLLVL.

V and J are TRBV29-1 and TRBJ2-3; no firm D call. The CDR3 has 15 residues. CDR1 is SQVTM, CDR2 ANQGSEA, per germline. V shed 6 bases and J shed 1 base, with 17 bases lying between them. The CDR3 bases are TGCAGCGTGCCCCCGTCCCGGTTGGGCACAGATACGCAGTATTTT. This codes for CSVPPSRLGTDTQYF.